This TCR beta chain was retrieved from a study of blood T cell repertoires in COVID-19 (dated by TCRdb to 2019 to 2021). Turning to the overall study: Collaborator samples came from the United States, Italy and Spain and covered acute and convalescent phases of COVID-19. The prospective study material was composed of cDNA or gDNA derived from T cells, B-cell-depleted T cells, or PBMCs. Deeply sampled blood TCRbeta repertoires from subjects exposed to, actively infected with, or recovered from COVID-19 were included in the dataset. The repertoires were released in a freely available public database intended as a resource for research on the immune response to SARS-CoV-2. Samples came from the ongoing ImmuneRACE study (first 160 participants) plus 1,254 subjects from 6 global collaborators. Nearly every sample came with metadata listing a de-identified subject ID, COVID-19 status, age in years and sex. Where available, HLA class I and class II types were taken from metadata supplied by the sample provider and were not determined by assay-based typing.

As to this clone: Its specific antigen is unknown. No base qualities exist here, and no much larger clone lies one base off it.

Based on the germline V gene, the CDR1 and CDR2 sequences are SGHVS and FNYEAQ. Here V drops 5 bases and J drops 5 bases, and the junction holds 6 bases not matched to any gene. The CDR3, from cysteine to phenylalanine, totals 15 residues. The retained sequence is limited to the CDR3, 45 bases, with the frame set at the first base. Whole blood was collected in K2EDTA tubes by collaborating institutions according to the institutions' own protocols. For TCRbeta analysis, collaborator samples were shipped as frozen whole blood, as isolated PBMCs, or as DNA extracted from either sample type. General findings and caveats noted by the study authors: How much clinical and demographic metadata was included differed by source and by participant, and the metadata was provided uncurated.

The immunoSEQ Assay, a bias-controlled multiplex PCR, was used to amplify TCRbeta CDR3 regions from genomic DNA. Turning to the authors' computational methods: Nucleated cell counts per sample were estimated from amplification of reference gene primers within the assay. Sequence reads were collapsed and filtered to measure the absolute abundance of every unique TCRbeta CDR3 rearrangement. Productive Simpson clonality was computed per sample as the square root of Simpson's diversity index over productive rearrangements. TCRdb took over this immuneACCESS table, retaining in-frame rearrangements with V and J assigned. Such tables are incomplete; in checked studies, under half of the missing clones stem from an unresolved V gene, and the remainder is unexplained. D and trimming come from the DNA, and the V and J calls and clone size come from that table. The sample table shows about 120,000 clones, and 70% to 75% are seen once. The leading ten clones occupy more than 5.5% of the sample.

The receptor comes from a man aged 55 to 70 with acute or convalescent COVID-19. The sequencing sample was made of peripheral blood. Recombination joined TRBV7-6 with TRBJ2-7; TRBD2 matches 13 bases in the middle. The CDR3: CASSRTSGGVDEQYF. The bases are TGTGCCAGCAGCCGGACTAGCGGGGGAGTCGACGAGCAGTACTTC. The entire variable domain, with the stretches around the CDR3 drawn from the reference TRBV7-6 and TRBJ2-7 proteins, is GAGVSQSPRYKVTKRGQDVALRCDPISGHVSLYWYRQALGQGPEFLTYFNYEAQQDKSGLPNDRFSAERPEGSISTLTIQRTEQRDSAMYRCASSRTSGGVDEQYFGPGTRLTVT.